Described below is a single T cell receptor beta chain sequence and its context. Its antigen is unidentified. This entry belongs to a study of OX40 agonist ivuxolimab in advanced cancers. Whole-study context: The group had a mean age of around 60 years, ranged from about 23 to 85, and was around 86% male. Partial responses were observed in three patients, of whom one had hepatocellular carcinoma and two had cutaneous melanoma. Study conclusions and caveats: Low normalized T-cell clonal expansion was also seen in some nonresponders.

The protocol was immunoSEQ multiplex PCR, while the TCRdb copy is restricted to in-frame clones and leaves out a portion. Altogether around 41,000 clones are present, 70% to 90% being singletons, with the ten largest covering about 2.5%. The germline gives CDR1 SNHLY, CDR2 FYNNEI. The CDR3 consists of 14 residues. Unmatched junction bases numbered 4, after V lost 5 bases and J lost 7 bases. This chain connects TRBV2 to TRBJ1-4, with 10 bases that match TRBD1. Sequencing used CD4+ or CD8+ T cells sorted from blood, obtained in a trial of the OX40 agonist ivuxolimab. This receptor was identified in an adult with an advanced solid tumor such as melanoma, head and neck, liver or kidney cancer. The CDR3 loop reads CASSPDRGREKLFF. In DNA, the CDR3 is TGTGCCAGCAGTCCCGACAGGGGGCGTGAAAAACTGTTTTTT.